Shown below are 32 T cell receptor beta chains from a single sample sequenced in a study of shared clonotypes between healthy human individuals. Assay: immunoSEQ multiplex PCR; the TCRdb copy retains only in-frame clones and omits some. This sample has about 1.1 million clones, with 75% to 80% found just once. The sample comprised memory CD4+ T cells from PBMCs. Indicated subset: CD45RA-negative fraction. Receptors were obtained from a man younger than 30 in good health. Some clones in this sample may be carry-over from other donors' samples.

This clone was observed a handful of times. The sample has other DNA sequences that encode this CDR3 too. This chain links TRBV11-3 with TRBJ1-1; D possibly corresponds to TRBD1 (5 bases). Germline values: CDR1 SGHNT, CDR2 YENEEA. V dropped 4 bases and J dropped 8 bases, with 11 bases sitting between them. The CDR3 spans 12 residues. The chain's CDR3 is CASSSSGTEAFF. CDR3 nucleotides: TGTGCCAGCAGCTCGTCCGGGACCGAAGCTTTCTTT.

V and J are TRBV4-1 and TRBJ2-3; D might be TRBD1 or TRBD2, each matching 5 bases. Germline loops: CDR1 MGHRA, CDR2 YSYEKL. The ends were cut back, 2 bases at V and 0 bases at J, with 15 bases in the middle. The CDR3 is made up of 17 amino acids. CDR3 in amino acids: CASSQPRGGTSTDTQYF. CDR3 nucleotide sequence: TGCGCCAGCAGCCAACCCCGGGGCGGCACTAGCACAGATACGCAGTATTTT.

About this clone: This is likely an artifact of a read error, given a far larger clone one base away. This specimen includes other DNA sequences encoding the same CDR3. This chain joins TRBV2 and TRBJ2-7; D is perhaps TRBD1 (6 bases). CDR1 is SNHLY and CDR2 is FYNNEI in the germline V gene. CDR3 length: 12 residues. The ends were cut back, 6 bases at V and 1 base at J, with 7 bases in the middle. The DNA for the CDR3 is TGTGCCAGCAGGGACAGTTCCTACGAGCAGTACTTC. The encoded protein is CASRDSSYEQYF.

V usage is TRBV5-1 and J usage is TRBJ1-4; D perhaps matches TRBD1 (6 bases). CDR3 length: 19 amino acids. Trimming pared 4 bases from V and 3 bases from J, leaving 25 bases between. Germline-derived CDR1 and CDR2 are SGHRS and YFSETQ. As DNA, the CDR3 is TGCGCCAGCAGCCCCAAAATACAGGGATACACGGGGTCTAATGAAAAACTGTTTTTT. It is translated as CASSPKIQGYTGSNEKLFF.

The chain uses TRBV27 and TRBJ2-5; D ambiguous. V was shortened by 3 bases and J by 7 bases, with 12 bases between the two germline ends. Germline V CDR1 and CDR2: MNHEY, SMNVEV (reference sequence). CDR3 length: 13 residues. This CDR3 is CASSFNPSGTQYF. The CDR3, as DNA: TGTGCCAGCAGTTTTAACCCGAGTGGGACCCAGTACTTC.

This chain links TRBV5-1 with TRBJ2-1; TRBD2 aligns across 12 bases. V dropped 0 bases and J dropped 6; count of bases not matched to a gene: 10. CDR3 length: 18 residues. CDR1 is SGHRS and CDR2 is YFSETQ in the germline V gene. The CDR3 spells CASSLVPSSGRAVNEQFF. Here the CDR3 DNA reads TGCGCCAGCAGCTTGGTCCCCTCTAGCGGGAGGGCCGTCAATGAGCAGTTCTTC.

V usage is TRBV14 and J usage is TRBJ2-5; D is ambiguous. Germline CDR1 reads SGHDN; CDR2 reads FVKESK. The CDR3 has 13 amino acids. V gave up 0 bases and J gave up 2 bases, with 4 bases separating them. Written as DNA, the CDR3 is TGTGCCAGCAGCCAAGATCGGCAAGAGACCCAGTACTTC. This gives the protein CASSQDRQETQYF.

This rearrangement joins TRBV5-1 to TRBJ1-3; 7 positions agree with TRBD1. CDR1 is SGHRS, CDR2 YFSETQ, per germline. The CDR3 has 16 residues. The V and J ends lost 0 bases and 0 bases, in that order; junction bases with no gene match: 3. The CDR3 bases are TGCGCCAGCAGCTTGGAACAGGGGTACTCTGGAAACACCATATATTTT. The encoded protein is CASSLEQGYSGNTIYF. The variable domain in full, completed from reference TRBV5-1 and TRBJ1-3, reads KAGVTQTPRYLIKTRGQQVTLSCSPISGHRSVSWYQQTPGQGLQFLFEYFSETQRNKGNFPGRFSGRQFSNSRSEMNVSTLELGDSALYLCASSLEQGYSGNTIYFGEGSWLTVV.

The gene calls are TRBV11-2 and TRBJ2-7, with D possibly TRBD2 on 7 matching bases. The V end was cut by 1 base, the J end by 4 bases, with 14 bases between. The CDR3 sequence is 15 residues long. CDR1 is SGHAT and CDR2 is FQNNGV in the germline V gene. The CDR3 DNA is TGTGCCAGCAGCTTAGTAGGGGGAGGGATGTACGAGCAGTACTTC. Its protein is CASSLVGGGMYEQYF.

With respect to this clone: A far bigger clonotype differs at one base, so this is likely a read error. Other DNA sequences of this sample code for an identical CDR3. This sequence joins TRBV4-2 and TRBJ2-5; D unclear. The V end lost 4 bases, the J end lost 3 bases, and 12 bases lay between the germline ends. CDR1 LGHNA and CDR2 YNFKEQ come from the germline V gene. The CDR3 has 14 amino acids. The CDR3 loop is CASSLAGTEETQYF. The CDR3 coding sequence is TGTGCCAGCAGCCTGGCCGGAACAGAAGAGACCCAGTACTTC.

This clone has just a few counts. This chain connects TRBV28 to TRBJ2-1, with 13 bases that match TRBD2. The ends lost 8 bases at V and 2 bases at J; junction bases unmatched: 12. The CDR3 is 18 amino acids. CDR1 MDHEN and CDR2 SYDVKM come from the germline V gene. The CDR3 sequence is CASHRGLAGRRTYNEQFF. CDR3 sequence (DNA): TGTGCCAGCCACCGGGGACTAGCGGGACGTAGGACCTACAATGAGCAGTTCTTC.

CDR3 coding DNA: TGTGCCAGCAGCTCCTCGCGGGTAGAGACCCAGTACTTC. Amino acid sequence: CASSSSRVETQYF. V gene TRBV7-2 combines with J gene TRBJ2-5; a weak D match, TRBD2 (5 bases). The CDR3 totals 13 residues. Per germline, CDR1 SGHTA and CDR2 FQGNSA. V lost 4 bases and J 4 bases, leaving 10 bases between the germline ends.

The rearrangement uses TRBV11-2 and TRBJ2-2; 10 bases map to TRBD2. The CDR3 loop spans 19 amino acids. With V trimmed by 7 bases and J by 1 base, 15 bases remained unmatched. CDR1 SGHAT and CDR2 FQNNGV come from the germline V gene. The CDR3 sequence is CASKGGSGRLFLNTGELFF. The DNA of the CDR3 is TGTGCCAGCAAAGGAGGTAGCGGGAGGCTGTTCTTGAACACCGGGGAGCTGTTTTTT.

The rearrangement links TRBV5-1 to TRBJ2-5, with D perhaps matching TRBD2 (7 bases). Germline loops: CDR1 SGHRS, CDR2 YFSETQ. V gave up 6 bases and J gave up 4 bases, with 13 bases separating them. This CDR3 contains 13 residues. The CDR3 here is CASTLGGAETQYF. The DNA for the CDR3 is TGCGCCAGCACGCTGGGGGGGGCAGAGACCCAGTACTTC.

This chain joins TRBV4-2 and TRBJ2-7, with 11 bases fitting TRBD2. The CDR3 consists of 14 residues. CDR1 and CDR2 (germline): LGHNA, YNFKEQ. V shed 3 bases and J 6 bases; nucleotides not matched to a gene: 4. The CDR3 protein is CASSQATSGSEQYF. The CDR3, as DNA: TGTGCCAGCAGCCAGGCTACTAGCGGGAGCGAGCAGTACTTC.

The J gene is TRBJ2-7, the V gene TRBV7-6; 9 positions agree with TRBD2. Per the germline V gene, CDR1 is SGHVS and CDR2 is FNYEAQ. Trimming took 1 base from V and 2 from J; bases not matched to a gene: 12. The CDR3 has 18 amino acids. The CDR3 here is CASSLDSGSFVQPYEQYF. CDR3 nucleotides: TGTGCCAGCAGCTTAGATAGCGGGAGTTTTGTTCAGCCCTACGAGCAGTACTTC.

This clone was detected many times. The chain is built from TRBV7-9 and TRBJ1-1; TRBD1 might be the D (6 bases). The CDR3 sequence is 16 residues long. Germline V lookup: CDR1 SEHNR, CDR2 FQNEAQ (reference sequence). Trimming took off 1 base at V and 4 bases at J, with 16 bases between the two ends. The CDR3 here is CASSLDGGLRATEAFF. For the CDR3, the DNA is TGTGCCAGCAGCTTAGATGGGGGCTTGAGGGCCACTGAAGCTTTCTTT.

This clone has only one observation. The rearrangement uses TRBV7-9 and TRBJ2-7; TRBD1 matches at 7 bases. The CDR3 consists of 12 residues. V lost 5 bases, J lost 6 bases, and 4 bases stayed unmatched. Germline V CDR1 and CDR2: SEHNR, FQNEAQ (reference sequence). The CDR3 DNA reads TGTGCCAGCAGCCGACAGGGCGGCGAGCAGTACTTC. This gives the protein CASSRQGGEQYF.

This clone was observed a single time. The chain has TRBV18 and TRBJ2-3; D is possibly TRBD2 (6 bases). CDR1 is KGHSH and CDR2 is LQKENI in the germline V gene. V was pared by 3 bases and J by 4 bases, with 11 bases between. There are 14 residues in the CDR3. The CDR3 protein is CASSPSTRSDTQYF. For the CDR3, the DNA is TGTGCCAGCTCACCTTCGACTAGATCAGATACGCAGTATTTT. The full variable domain, its missing parts supplied by reference TRBV18 and TRBJ2-3, is NAGVMQNPRHLVRRRGQEARLRCSPMKGHSHVYWYRQLPEEGLKFMVYLQKENIIDESGMPKERFSAEFPKEGPSILRIQQVVRGDSAAYFCASSPSTRSDTQYFGPGTRLTVL.

This clone was counted only a few times. This chain joins TRBV4-1 and TRBJ2-3; no clear D. Germline V CDR1 and CDR2: MGHRA, YSYEKL. The CDR3 length is 16 residues. V was pared by 0 bases and J by 6 bases, with 16 bases between. DNA for the CDR3: TGCGCCAGCAGCCAAGATACGACCTTCGCTCTTGATACGCAGTATTTT. This translates into CASSQDTTFALDTQYF.

This sequence joins TRBV28 and TRBJ2-3, with D possibly TRBD2 on 6 matching bases. Germline values: CDR1 MDHEN, CDR2 SYDVKM. This CDR3 is 15 amino acids long. Trimming removed 5 bases from V and 2 bases from J, with 14 bases in between. CDR3 DNA sequence: TGTGCCAGCAGTCATTATAGGGACTTCACAGATACGCAGTATTTT. Protein product: CASSHYRDFTDTQYF.

The CDR3 reads CASSEDRGPASPLHF. CDR3 DNA: TGTGCCAGCAGTGAAGACAGGGGACCGGCTTCACCCCTCCACTTT. The chain has TRBV2 and TRBJ1-6; 7 positions agree with TRBD1. This CDR3 is 15 amino acids long. CDR1 SNHLY and CDR2 FYNNEI come from the germline V gene. Unmatched junction bases numbered 6, after V lost 1 base and J lost 9 bases.

This chain links TRBV7-2 with TRBJ2-7, with D perhaps matching TRBD2 (5 bases). Germline V gene data show CDR1 as SGHTA and CDR2 as FQGNSA. The CDR3 consists of 15 residues. V lost 1 base, J lost 1 base, and 11 bases lay in between. The DNA for the CDR3 is TGTGCCAGCAGCTTAGATTCCAGGACTTCCTACGAGCAGTACTTC. This codes for CASSLDSRTSYEQYF.

This chain links TRBV5-5 with TRBJ2-7; no clear D. Germline V gene data show CDR1 as SGHKS and CDR2 as YYEKEE (reference sequence). The length of the CDR3 is 12 residues. With 4 bases removed from V and 0 bases from J, the gap between germline ends came to 5 bases. CDR3 loop: CASSGASYEQYF. In DNA form, the CDR3 reads TGTGCCAGCAGCGGTGCCTCCTACGAGCAGTACTTC.

This clone showed up many times. V gene TRBV9 combines with J gene TRBJ2-7; possibly TRBD2 for D (6 bases). The V end lost 4 bases, the J end lost 8 bases, and 19 bases lay between the germline ends. Germline CDR1 is SGDLS and CDR2 is YYNGEE. This CDR3 contains 14 residues. The CDR3 protein is CASSPHSTLAQQYF. The CDR3, as DNA: TGTGCCAGCAGCCCACACTCTACACTAGCCCAGCAGTACTTC.

A note on this clone: A read error is possible here, since a much larger clone lies one base away. The sample holds other DNA sequences that translate to the same CDR3. The chain is built from TRBV6-5 and TRBJ2-5, with D possibly being TRBD1 or TRBD2 (5 bases each). CDR1 and CDR2 from the germline V gene are MNHEY and SVGAGI. V lost 4 bases and J 5 bases, leaving 5 bases between the germline ends. The CDR3 is 11 residues long. CDR3 sequence: CASSWGETQYF. CDR3 sequence (DNA): TGTGCCAGCAGTTGGGGGGAGACCCAGTACTTC.

This clone was observed a single time. This rearrangement joins TRBV9 to TRBJ2-6, with 14 bases lining up with TRBD2. The germline V gene has CDR1 SGDLS and CDR2 YYNGEE. V was pared by 4 bases and J by 4 bases, with 4 bases of the junction left unmatched. There are 17 residues in the CDR3. CDR3: CASSRLAGGLGANVLTF. The CDR3 DNA sequence: TGTGCCAGCAGCAGACTAGCGGGAGGGCTCGGGGCCAACGTCCTGACTTTC.

The V and J genes are TRBV20-1 and TRBJ2-7; possibly TRBD1 for D (6 bases). Per germline, CDR1 DFQATT and CDR2 SNEGSKA (reference sequence). This CDR3 comprises 11 residues. Trimming shortened V by 5 bases and J by 6 bases, and 11 bases separated the two germline ends. CDR3 nucleotide sequence: TGCAGTGCTGATACAGGGCGCGAGCAGTACTTC. Amino acids: CSADTGREQYF.

This rearrangement joins TRBV9 to TRBJ2-3, with D possibly being TRBD2 (5 bases). Trimming pared 0 bases from V and 8 bases from J, leaving 10 bases between. Germline V CDR1 and CDR2: SGDLS, YYNGEE. The CDR3 contains 13 residues. The CDR3 DNA is TGTGCCAGCAGCGTAGATGCCGGGGTTACGCAGTATTTT. It is translated as CASSVDAGVTQYF. Full variable domain (rest looked up from reference TRBV9 and TRBJ2-3): DSGVTQTPKHLITATGQRVTLRCSPRSGDLSVYWYQQSLDQGLQFLIQYYNGEERAKGNILERFSAQQFPDLHSELNLSSLELGDSALYFCASSVDAGVTQYFGPGTRLTVL.

This chain links TRBV4-1 with TRBJ2-6; D is ambiguous. Germline assignment: CDR1 MGHRA and CDR2 YSYEKL. V dropped 5 bases and J dropped 1 base, with 0 bases sitting between them. This CDR3 contains 12 residues. CDR3 nucleotide sequence: TGCGCCAGCAGCTCTGGGGCCAACGTCCTGACTTTC. Translated: CASSSGANVLTF.

The chain combines TRBV5-1 with TRBJ1-2, with 9 bases matching TRBD1. Germline loops: CDR1 SGHRS, CDR2 YFSETQ. Trimming cost V 4 bases and J 4 bases; bases outside gene matches: 8. This CDR3 region has 15 residues. The chain's CDR3 is CASSDRDRVGYGYTF. CDR3 sequence (DNA): TGCGCCAGCAGCGACCGGGACAGGGTCGGCTATGGCTACACCTTC. Full variable domain (missing parts from reference TRBV5-1 and TRBJ1-2): KAGVTQTPRYLIKTRGQQVTLSCSPISGHRSVSWYQQTPGQGLQFLFEYFSETQRNKGNFPGRFSGRQFSNSRSEMNVSTLELGDSALYLCASSDRDRVGYGYTFGSGTRLTVV.

This clone was seen only once. The chain couples TRBV7-3 to TRBJ2-1; 11 nucleotides line up with TRBD2. The V segment lost 5 bases and the J segment 4 bases; nucleotides outside the gene matches: 4. CDR1 is SGHTA, CDR2 FQGTGA, per germline. The CDR3 length is 15 residues. DNA of the CDR3: TGTGCCAGCAGCACCCTAGCGGGAGGTTACAATGAGCAGTTCTTC. Encoded protein: CASSTLAGGYNEQFF.